This is a list of T cell receptor beta chains from one sample in a study of cytomegalovirus exposure and HLA in healthy donors. This table comes from immunoSEQ multiplex PCR, and its TCRdb copy is limited to in-frame clones, with some not included. The sample consists of about 79,000 clones, roughly two thirds of them appearing once. Specimen: PBMCs. Receptor source: a woman aged 50 to 60 in good health and CMV-seropositive. Each CDR3 is given without its conserved first and last residue. D genes are given only for firm matches.

d_gene	v_gene	CDR3aa
.	TRBV28	ASSLRGSPLTDTQY
TRBD1	TRBV4-1	ASSLGQGTYNSPLH
.	TRBV27	ASSPVQGSGYYNEQF
TRBD2	TRBV5-6	ASSLTSGGSYEQY
TRBD1	TRBV7-6	ASSFGQGSEQY
.	TRBV28	ASSPTPGARDQPQH
.	TRBV7-6	ASSPSRGGISTFGELF
.	TRBV19	ASSPRTDTEAF
TRBD1	TRBV28	ASSARQGATNEKLF
.	TRBV2	ASSYTGSEQF
.	TRBV4-1	ASSRSRLDSNQPQH
.	TRBV11-2	ASSLVSPNYNEQF
.	TRBV14	ASSLGGGNTEAF
.	TRBV30	AWRLNTEAF
TRBD1	TRBV5-4	ASSRQGENEQF
.	TRBV29-1	SVEDRGIYEQY
.	TRBV19	ASKEGARHEQY
TRBD1	TRBV19	ASGTTSGQGASEAF
.	TRBV29-1	SVGGQGKGYT
TRBD1	TRBV7-9	ASSPPGQGAQPQH
.	TRBV29-1	GSGGVGEKLF
.	TRBV5-6	ASSSNYEQY
TRBD1	TRBV28	ASLTTGERSPLH